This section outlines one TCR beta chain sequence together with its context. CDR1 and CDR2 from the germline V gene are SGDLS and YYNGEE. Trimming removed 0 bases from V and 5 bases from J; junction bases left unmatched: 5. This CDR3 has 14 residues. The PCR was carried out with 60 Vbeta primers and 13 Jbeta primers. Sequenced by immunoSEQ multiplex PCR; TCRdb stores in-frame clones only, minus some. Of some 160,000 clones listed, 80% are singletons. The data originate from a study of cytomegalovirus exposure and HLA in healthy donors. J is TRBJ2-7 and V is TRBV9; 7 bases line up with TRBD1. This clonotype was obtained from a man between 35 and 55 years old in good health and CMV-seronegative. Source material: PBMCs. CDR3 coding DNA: TGTGCCAGCAGCGTAGGAGGGGGCCAGGACGAGCAGTACTTC. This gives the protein CASSVGGGQDEQYF.